A selection of T cell receptor beta chains follows, all from one sample in a study of cytomegalovirus exposure and HLA in healthy donors. Method: immunoSEQ multiplex PCR; TCRdb's copy keeps in-frame clones and lacks some. The sample consists of more than 150,000 clones, about four fifths of them appearing once. The sequencing input was PBMCs. All receptors come from a man aged 50-60 years in good health and CMV-seronegative. The CDR3 runs from the conserved cysteine through the conserved F or W. Each record gives: V gene, D gene, clone size, J gene, CDR3 DNA, CDR3 protein. D genes are given only for firm matches. Expanded clones are given a class, and other clones once, few, many or no size at all.

TRBV7-2	.	.	TRBJ2-5	TGTGCCAGCAGCTTAGGTTCAGGTACCCAAGAGACCCAGTACTTC	CASSLGSGTQETQYF
TRBV11-2	.	.	TRBJ1-1	TGTGCCAGCAGCCCTCCGTGGCGGCCGAACACTGAAGCTTTCTTT	CASSPPWRPNTEAFF
TRBV9	TRBD2	.	TRBJ2-4	TGTGCCAGCAGCGTGGGACTAGCGGGAGTGGTGGGCATTCAGTACTTC	CASSVGLAGVVGIQYF
TRBV29-1	TRBD2	.	TRBJ2-1	TGCAGCGTTGAATCAGCGGGGGTCTCCTACAATGAGCAGTTCTTC	CSVESAGVSYNEQFF
TRBV29-1	.	.	TRBJ1-4	TGCAGCGTTCGACCCGGAGGGGAACTGTTTTTT	CSVRPGGELFF
TRBV10-3	.	.	TRBJ1-1	TGTGCCATCAGTGTGGCAGAAAACACTGAAGCTTTCTTT	CAISVAENTEAFF
TRBV2	TRBD2	.	TRBJ2-5	TGTGCCAGCACTCAAGCGGGAGGACTGGAGACCCAGTACTTC	CASTQAGGLETQYF
TRBV28	.	.	TRBJ1-2	TGTGCCAGCAGTTTAGGTCCGCAGGGATATGGCTACACCTTC	CASSLGPQGYGYTF
TRBV9	.	once	TRBJ2-1	TGTGCCAGCGGGGGGGGCCGGGTCAATGAGCAGTTCTTC	CASGGGRVNEQFF
TRBV30	.	.	TRBJ1-3	TGTGCCTGGATGCATCGACCGGGAGGGTTGGGAAACACCATATATTTT	CAWMHRPGGLGNTIYF
TRBV11-2	.	.	TRBJ1-5	TGTGCCAGCAGCTTAGTTCTGGAGAAGCGGTTGCCCCAGCATTTT	CASSLVLEKRLPQHF
TRBV15	TRBD2	.	TRBJ2-5	TGTGCCACCAGCGCCAAGACTAGCGGGGGGGCTGAGACCCAGTACTTC	CATSAKTSGGAETQYF
TRBV4-1	.	.	TRBJ1-2	TGCGCCAGCAGCCAACCTGATAATTTGAGGAATGTCTATGGCTACACCTTC	CASSQPDNLRNVYGYTF
TRBV4-3	.	.	TRBJ2-1	TGCGCCAGCAGCCAAGTTAGCGGTAAGGGAAAGAATGAGCAGTTCTTC	CASSQVSGKGKNEQFF
TRBV11-2	TRBD1	.	TRBJ1-1	TGTGCCAGCGGACAGGGATTGAACACTGAAGCTTTCTTT	CASGQGLNTEAFF
TRBV5-1	.	few	TRBJ1-4	TGCGCCAGCAGCCCTGGTGGGGAGAATGAAAAACTGTTTTTT	CASSPGGENEKLFF
TRBV28	TRBD1	once	TRBJ1-4	TGTGCCAGCAGTACCCCCGGGACAGGGGGAGGGAAACTGTTTTTT	CASSTPGTGGGKLFF
TRBV6-1	TRBD1	.	TRBJ1-2	TGTGCCAGCAGGGGAGGGACAGGGGGCAACTATGGCTACACCTTC	CASRGGTGGNYGYTF
TRBV29-1	.	.	TRBJ2-1	TGCAGCGTTGAAGAACAGGCCAAAATGCAGTTCTTC	CSVEEQAKMQFF
TRBV7-9	TRBD1	.	TRBJ2-3	TGTGCCAGCAGCTTCTTCCGTCTGAGGGGGCATACGCAGTATTTT	CASSFFRLRGHTQYF
TRBV7-3	.	.	TRBJ2-3	TGTGCCAGCAGCTTAAGCGGGGCTAGCGCGGGCACAGATACGCAGTATTTT	CASSLSGASAGTDTQYF
TRBV4-3	TRBD1	.	TRBJ1-2	TGCGCCAGCAGCCAAGCGGACAGGGGGGTCTATGGCTACACCTTC	CASSQADRGVYGYTF
TRBV7-2	TRBD2	.	TRBJ2-4	TGTGCCAGCAGCATAGGGAGGGACATTCAGTACTTC	CASSIGRDIQYF
TRBV5-8	TRBD1	few	TRBJ1-1	TGTGCCAGCCCGAACCGACCAGGGGGCATGAACACTGAAGCTTTCTTT	CASPNRPGGMNTEAFF
TRBV7-2	.	.	TRBJ1-6	TGTGCCAGCAGCTTATCCCTGAACAGAAATTCACCCCTCCACTTT	CASSLSLNRNSPLHF
TRBV7-2	TRBD2	.	TRBJ2-5	TGTGCCAGCAGCTTCCTAGCGGGAACCCCAGAGACCCAGTACTTC	CASSFLAGTPETQYF
TRBV7-2	.	.	TRBJ1-1	TGTGCCAGCAGCCCCCGTCGCACTGAAGCTTTCTTT	CASSPRRTEAFF
TRBV9	TRBD2	.	TRBJ2-1	TGTGCCAGCAGCGTAGTAGCGGGAGGGGGGTACAATGAGCAGTTCTTC	CASSVVAGGGYNEQFF
TRBV19	.	few	TRBJ1-5	TGTGCCAGTAGTTGGGGTGCGGGTCAGCCCCAGCATTTT	CASSWGAGQPQHF
TRBV5-4	.	.	TRBJ1-4	TGTGCCAGCAGCTCTACCGGTGGGCTGGGTGAAAAACTGTTTTTT	CASSSTGGLGEKLFF
TRBV11-1	.	.	TRBJ2-2	TGTGCCAGCAGCTTAGGCAGCGGGGAGCTGTTTTTT	CASSLGSGELFF
TRBV19	TRBD1	.	TRBJ2-7	TGTGCCAGTCGCCTTAACCGGGACAGGTCCTACGAGCAGTACTTC	CASRLNRDRSYEQYF
TRBV11-1	TRBD2	few	TRBJ2-7	TGTGCCAGCAGCCCCGGGCTAAGGGGAGGGGATTACGAGCAGTACTTC	CASSPGLRGGDYEQYF
TRBV5-1	.	.	TRBJ2-1	TGCGCCAGCAGCTTGGCACAGGGGGGGGGCTCCTACAATGAGCAGTTCTTC	CASSLAQGGGSYNEQFF
TRBV9	.	.	TRBJ2-2	TGTGCCAGCAGCGTAGCAATCGGGGAGCTGTTTTTT	CASSVAIGELFF
TRBV11-2	.	.	TRBJ2-7	TGTGCCAGCAGCATCCAAACAGGGTACGAGCAGTACTTC	CASSIQTGYEQYF
TRBV6-1	TRBD1	.	TRBJ2-7	TGTGCCAGCAGTATACGACAGGGCCACCCCTACGAGCAGTACTTC	CASSIRQGHPYEQYF
TRBV19	.	.	TRBJ1-1	TGTGCCAGTAAGTTGGGGGGTACAGCCTACGGAGGTGAAGCTTTCTTT	CASKLGGTAYGGEAFF
TRBV7-9	TRBD2	.	TRBJ2-7	TGTGCCAGCAGCTTAGTAAGCGGGGGTACCTACGAGCAGTACTTC	CASSLVSGGTYEQYF
TRBV2	TRBD1	.	TRBJ2-7	TGTGCCAGCAGTGCGCAGGGGGCTCACTACGAGCAGTACTTC	CASSAQGAHYEQYF
TRBV5-1	.	.	TRBJ2-3	TGCGCCAGCAGTCCCGCGGGGACAGATACGCAGTATTTT	CASSPAGTDTQYF
TRBV6-1	TRBD1	once	TRBJ2-7	TGTGCCAGCAATGAAGGGGGGACAGGGGGTACCTACGAGCAGTACTTC	CASNEGGTGGTYEQYF
TRBV15	.	.	TRBJ1-5	TGTGCCACCAGCAGACATTCGCCCAAGGGTAGGGAGAATCAGCCCCAGCATTTT	CATSRHSPKGRENQPQHF
TRBV19	TRBD2	.	TRBJ2-3	TGTGCCAGTAGTAGCGGGGGGGCAGATACGCAGTATTTT	CASSSGGADTQYF
TRBV4-3	TRBD2	.	TRBJ2-1	TGCGCCAGCAGCCAAGGGAGCGGGACCGGCTACAATGAGCAGTTCTTC	CASSQGSGTGYNEQFF
TRBV5-1	.	.	TRBJ1-3	TGCGCCAGCAGCTCAGGATCTGGAAACACCATATATTTT	CASSSGSGNTIYF
TRBV6-1	.	.	TRBJ2-1	TGTGCCAACACACGAGACACGACGTACAATGAGCAGTTCTTC	CANTRDTTYNEQFF
TRBV7-9	.	.	TRBJ1-4	TGTGCCAGCAGCACCCACAGGGAGGGGTTTGAAAAACTGTTTTTT	CASSTHREGFEKLFF
TRBV11-1	.	.	TRBJ1-6	TGTGCCAGCAGCTTAAAGGGGTATTCACCCCTCCACTTT	CASSLKGYSPLHF
TRBV4-3	.	few	TRBJ2-3	TGCGCCAGCAGCCCCTGGCCAGATACGCAGTATTTT	CASSPWPDTQYF
TRBV7-9	.	.	TRBJ2-1	TGTGCCAGCAGCTTAGGGTTTTCGGGATACAATGAGCAGTTCTTC	CASSLGFSGYNEQFF
TRBV9	.	once	TRBJ2-7	TGTGCCAGCAGCGCCTTCCCGGAGTCCTCTATAAACTTC	CASSAFPESSINF
TRBV10-3	.	.	TRBJ2-5	TGTGCCATCAGTGATAAATGGGAGAGGCAAGAGACCCAGTACTTC	CAISDKWERQETQYF
TRBV7-2	.	.	TRBJ2-5	TGTGCCAGCCGCCGGGGACAAGAGACCCAGTACTTC	CASRRGQETQYF
TRBV4-2	TRBD2	.	TRBJ2-7	TGTGCCAGCAGCCAAGTCTTGCGAGCTAGCGGGAGATCGGGCGAGCAGTACTTC	CASSQVLRASGRSGEQYF
TRBV14	TRBD2	few	TRBJ2-7	TGTGCCAGCAGCCAAGGGAGGGAGATGGGACTAGCGGGAGGGCCCCGACACGAGCAGTACTTC	CASSQGREMGLAGGPRHEQYF
TRBV4-2	.	.	TRBJ2-5	TGTGCCAGCAGCCAAGGAAACAATCAAGAGACCCAGTACTTC	CASSQGNNQETQYF
TRBV6-6	TRBD1	.	TRBJ1-3	TGTGCCAGCAGACCGGGACAGGGGGGAGGAAACACCATATATTTT	CASRPGQGGGNTIYF
TRBV19	.	.	TRBJ1-1	TGTGCCAGTATCAGGAGTGGGAGGACTGAAGCTTTCTTT	CASIRSGRTEAFF